These T cell receptor beta chains were read from a single sample in a study of T-cell memory formation after mild COVID-19. TCRdb itself ran the 5' RACE reads through MiXCR, one entry per CDR3 protein. The data contain under 300,000 distinct CDR3 sequences, roughly 8% of them seen just once; the ten biggest clones take up around a fifth. Sequencing used PBMCs or a T cell subset sorted from them (not recorded which). These receptors originate from a man younger than 35 who had mild COVID-19 (a few samples of this study predate the infection). Cell type and time point are not known. The CDR3 runs from the conserved cysteine through the conserved F or W. Each record gives: D gene, V gene, J gene, clone size, CDR3 protein, CDR3 DNA. The D gene is left open where the match is weak. For some rows the clone size is stated as once, few or many, or as a class when expanded; others skip it.

d_gene: TRBD2; v_gene: TRBV27; j_gene: TRBJ2-1; abundance: few; CDR3aa: CASCPGLAGLYEQFF; CDR3nt: TGTGCCAGCTGTCCGGGACTAGCGGGGTTATATGAGCAGTTCTTC
d_gene: -; v_gene: TRBV7-9; j_gene: TRBJ2-7; abundance: many; CDR3aa: CASSLGGAAYEQYF; CDR3nt: TGTGCCAGCAGCTTAGGGGGGGCCGCCTACGAGCAGTACTTC
d_gene: -; v_gene: TRBV12-3/TRBV12-4; j_gene: TRBJ2-1; abundance: -; CDR3aa: CASSYDYEQFF; CDR3nt: TGTGCCAGCAGTTATGATTATGAGCAGTTCTTC
d_gene: TRBD1; v_gene: TRBV12-3/TRBV12-4; j_gene: TRBJ2-1; abundance: -; CDR3aa: CASSYLQGISDEQFF; CDR3nt: TGTGCCAGCAGTTACTTACAGGGGATCAGCGATGAGCAGTTCTTC
d_gene: -; v_gene: TRBV7-9; j_gene: TRBJ2-1; abundance: -; CDR3aa: CASSLGPGGQFF; CDR3nt: TGTGCCAGCAGCTTAGGACCGGGCGGGCAGTTCTTC
d_gene: -; v_gene: TRBV5-4; j_gene: TRBJ1-6; abundance: few; CDR3aa: CASSPESNAVSPLHF; CDR3nt: TGTGCCAGCAGCCCAGAATCAAATGCGGTCTCACCCCTCCACTTT
d_gene: TRBD1; v_gene: TRBV12-3/TRBV12-4; j_gene: TRBJ1-1; abundance: once; CDR3aa: CASSGLGTGGGEAFF; CDR3nt: TGTGCCAGCAGCGGGCTAGGGACAGGGGGTGGTGAAGCTTTCTTT
d_gene: -; v_gene: TRBV7-2; j_gene: TRBJ1-3; abundance: -; CDR3aa: CASSLAGLASGNTIYF; CDR3nt: TGTGCCAGCAGCTTAGCGGGACTGGCCTCTGGAAACACCATATATTTT
d_gene: -; v_gene: TRBV10-3; j_gene: TRBJ2-1; abundance: -; CDR3aa: CAISMGDSYNEQFF; CDR3nt: TGTGCCATCAGTATGGGCGACTCCTACAATGAGCAGTTCTTC
d_gene: TRBD2; v_gene: TRBV4-1; j_gene: TRBJ2-1; abundance: few; CDR3aa: CASSQGLAGGYNEQFF; CDR3nt: TGCGCCAGCAGCCAAGGACTAGCGGGGGGATACAATGAGCAGTTCTTC
d_gene: -; v_gene: TRBV7-2; j_gene: TRBJ2-5; abundance: many; CDR3aa: CASSLVSPQETQYF; CDR3nt: TGTGCCAGCAGCTTAGTCAGCCCCCAAGAGACCCAGTACTTC
d_gene: -; v_gene: TRBV12-3/TRBV12-4; j_gene: TRBJ2-1; abundance: few; CDR3aa: CASTRASYNEQFF; CDR3nt: TGTGCCAGCACGAGGGCCTCCTACAATGAGCAGTTCTTC
d_gene: -; v_gene: TRBV3-1; j_gene: TRBJ1-1; abundance: few; CDR3aa: CASSQVDLKGPGAFF; CDR3nt: TGTGCCAGCAGCCAAGTTGATCTTAAGGGGCCCGGAGCTTTCTTT
d_gene: -; v_gene: TRBV7-3; j_gene: TRBJ1-1; abundance: few; CDR3aa: CASSREGWGTEAFF; CDR3nt: TGTGCCAGCTCCAGAGAGGGCTGGGGCACTGAAGCCTTCTTT
d_gene: -; v_gene: TRBV7-2; j_gene: TRBJ2-5; abundance: -; CDR3aa: CASILDPSRETQYF; CDR3nt: TGTGCCAGCATCTTAGATCCTAGCCGGGAGACCCAGTACTTC
d_gene: -; v_gene: TRBV12-3/TRBV12-4; j_gene: TRBJ2-7; abundance: many; CDR3aa: CASIPAGQSYEQYF; CDR3nt: TGTGCCAGCATCCCTGCTGGGCAGTCCTACGAGCAGTACTTC
d_gene: -; v_gene: TRBV10-3; j_gene: TRBJ2-2; abundance: -; CDR3aa: CAISETGHITGELFF; CDR3nt: TGTGCCATCAGTGAGACGGGACACATCACCGGGGAGCTGTTTTTT
d_gene: TRBD1; v_gene: TRBV6-2/TRBV6-3; j_gene: TRBJ1-5; abundance: few; CDR3aa: CASRDRGEGRNQPQHF; CDR3nt: TGTGCCAGCAGAGACAGGGGAGAAGGAAGAAATCAGCCCCAGCATTTT
d_gene: -; v_gene: TRBV7-2; j_gene: TRBJ1-6; abundance: many; CDR3aa: CASSSAGGGRGNSPLHF; CDR3nt: TGTGCCAGCAGCTCGGCGGGCGGGGGGCGAGGTAATTCACCCCTCCACTTT
d_gene: -; v_gene: TRBV3-1; j_gene: TRBJ2-3; abundance: many; CDR3aa: CASSHEGGLPDTQYF; CDR3nt: TGTGCCAGCAGCCATGAGGGGGGGCTTCCAGATACGCAGTATTTT
d_gene: -; v_gene: TRBV4-2; j_gene: TRBJ1-5; abundance: -; CDR3aa: CASSQERGQPQHF; CDR3nt: TGTGCCAGCAGCCAAGAGAGGGGACAGCCCCAGCATTTT
d_gene: -; v_gene: TRBV20-1; j_gene: TRBJ2-4; abundance: many; CDR3aa: CSARGQLAKNIQYF; CDR3nt: TGCAGTGCTAGAGGCCAACTAGCCAAAAACATTCAGTACTTC
d_gene: -; v_gene: TRBV23-1; j_gene: TRBJ2-2; abundance: -; CDR3aa: CASSHTRGGIAGELFF; CDR3nt: TGCGCCAGCAGTCACACAAGGGGGGGGATCGCCGGGGAGCTGTTTTTT
d_gene: TRBD1; v_gene: TRBV5-1; j_gene: TRBJ2-5; abundance: -; CDR3aa: CASSSTGGRQETQYF; CDR3nt: TGCGCCAGCAGCTCAACAGGGGGCCGGCAAGAGACCCAGTACTTC
d_gene: TRBD2; v_gene: TRBV12-3/TRBV12-4; j_gene: TRBJ2-3; abundance: -; CDR3aa: CASRRLLPAGDLTDTQYF; CDR3nt: TGTGCCAGCAGGCGGCTCCTCCCAGCGGGAGACCTCACAGATACGCAGTATTTT
d_gene: TRBD2; v_gene: TRBV7-2; j_gene: TRBJ2-1; abundance: few; CDR3aa: CASSLGLTSGALNNEQFF; CDR3nt: TGTGCCAGCAGCTTAGGTCTAACTAGCGGGGCTCTGAACAATGAGCAGTTCTTC
d_gene: -; v_gene: TRBV7-9; j_gene: TRBJ2-1; abundance: -; CDR3aa: CASSLALTPTNEQFF; CDR3nt: TGTGCCAGCAGCTTAGCATTAACCCCAACCAATGAGCAGTTCTTC
d_gene: -; v_gene: TRBV12-3/TRBV12-4; j_gene: TRBJ2-1; abundance: few; CDR3aa: CASSLASQRQFF; CDR3nt: TGTGCCAGCAGTTTAGCGTCGCAGCGACAGTTCTTC
d_gene: -; v_gene: TRBV12-3/TRBV12-4; j_gene: TRBJ2-2; abundance: few; CDR3aa: CASSSNGELFF; CDR3nt: TGTGCCAGCAGTTCAAACGGGGAGCTGTTTTTT
d_gene: TRBD1; v_gene: TRBV7-9; j_gene: TRBJ1-2; abundance: -; CDR3aa: CASSQPGQDYGYTF; CDR3nt: TGTGCCAGCAGCCAACCGGGACAGGACTATGGCTACACCTTC
d_gene: TRBD2; v_gene: TRBV7-2; j_gene: TRBJ2-7; abundance: few; CDR3aa: CASSSRAGRYEQYF; CDR3nt: TGTGCCAGCAGCTCGCGAGCGGGGCGATACGAGCAGTACTTC
d_gene: -; v_gene: TRBV7-3; j_gene: TRBJ1-2; abundance: few; CDR3aa: CASSPKTGRGYTF; CDR3nt: TGTGCCAGCAGCCCCAAGACAGGACGGGGCTACACCTTC
d_gene: -; v_gene: TRBV4-3; j_gene: TRBJ1-5; abundance: -; CDR3aa: CASSQEFGTALAQPQHF; CDR3nt: TGCGCCAGCAGCCAAGAGTTCGGCACGGCCTTAGCTCAGCCCCAGCATTTT
d_gene: -; v_gene: TRBV12-3/TRBV12-4; j_gene: TRBJ1-2; abundance: few; CDR3aa: CASSRGVGYGYTF; CDR3nt: TGTGCCAGCAGCCGCGGGGTTGGCTATGGCTACACCTTC
d_gene: -; v_gene: TRBV6-5; j_gene: TRBJ2-1; abundance: few; CDR3aa: CASSYASGSYNEQFF; CDR3nt: TGTGCCAGCAGTTACGCCAGTGGCTCCTACAATGAGCAGTTCTTC
d_gene: -; v_gene: TRBV5-5; j_gene: TRBJ2-3; abundance: -; CDR3aa: CAIRRGLDTDTQYF; CDR3nt: TGTGCCATTCGGAGGGGGCTTGACACAGATACGCAGTATTTT
d_gene: -; v_gene: TRBV27; j_gene: TRBJ1-6; abundance: -; CDR3aa: CASSLLGGASYNSPLHF; CDR3nt: TGTGCCAGCAGTTTACTCGGGGGCGCGTCCTATAATTCACCCCTCCACTTT
d_gene: -; v_gene: TRBV7-2; j_gene: TRBJ2-3; abundance: few; CDR3aa: CASSSLLLTADTQYF; CDR3nt: TGTGCCAGCAGCTCACTCCTCCTAACAGCAGATACGCAGTATTTT
d_gene: TRBD1; v_gene: TRBV5-1; j_gene: TRBJ1-2; abundance: -; CDR3aa: CASSYFPPGQSDYGYTF; CDR3nt: TGCGCCAGCAGCTATTTCCCCCCGGGACAGAGCGACTATGGCTACACCTTC
d_gene: -; v_gene: TRBV4-2; j_gene: TRBJ2-7; abundance: few; CDR3aa: CASSPLGGDYEQYF; CDR3nt: TGTGCCAGCAGCCCACTCGGCGGGGACTACGAGCAGTACTTC
d_gene: -; v_gene: TRBV6-4; j_gene: TRBJ2-1; abundance: -; CDR3aa: CASSEFSITSYNEQFF; CDR3nt: TGTGCCAGCAGTGAATTTTCCATCACTTCATACAATGAGCAGTTCTTC
d_gene: TRBD1; v_gene: TRBV3-1; j_gene: TRBJ1-5; abundance: few; CDR3aa: CASSQEISLGQGARPQHF; CDR3nt: TGTGCCAGCAGCCAAGAAATTTCCCTGGGACAGGGTGCGCGGCCCCAGCATTTT
d_gene: -; v_gene: TRBV15; j_gene: TRBJ2-2; abundance: -; CDR3aa: CATSGSGANTGELFF; CDR3nt: TGTGCCACCAGCGGTAGCGGAGCCAACACCGGGGAGCTGTTTTTT
d_gene: -; v_gene: TRBV20-1; j_gene: TRBJ2-3; abundance: few; CDR3aa: CSARDLVSTDTQYF; CDR3nt: TGCAGTGCTAGAGATCTGGTCTCCACAGATACGCAGTATTTT
d_gene: -; v_gene: TRBV12-3/TRBV12-4; j_gene: TRBJ2-7; abundance: few; CDR3aa: CASSSISYEQYF; CDR3nt: TGTGCCAGCAGCTCAATCTCCTACGAGCAGTACTTC
d_gene: -; v_gene: TRBV4-1; j_gene: TRBJ2-1; abundance: few; CDR3aa: CASSIRVRSGLHTYNEQFF; CDR3nt: TGCGCCAGCAGCATAAGGGTAAGGTCCGGTCTTCATACCTACAATGAGCAGTTCTTC
d_gene: TRBD2; v_gene: TRBV6-5; j_gene: TRBJ2-5; abundance: -; CDR3aa: CASSYEASGGGETQYF; CDR3nt: TGTGCCAGCAGTTACGAGGCTAGCGGGGGTGGGGAGACCCAGTACTTC
d_gene: TRBD1; v_gene: TRBV23-1; j_gene: TRBJ2-2; abundance: many; CDR3aa: CASSQSGTGTTGELFF; CDR3nt: TGCGCCAGCAGTCAATCGGGGACAGGGACCACCGGGGAGCTGTTTTTT
d_gene: -; v_gene: TRBV24-1; j_gene: TRBJ1-2; abundance: few; CDR3aa: CATSDRGFVWGYTF; CDR3nt: TGTGCCACCAGTGATCGAGGGTTCGTGTGGGGCTACACCTTC
d_gene: -; v_gene: TRBV7-2; j_gene: TRBJ1-1; abundance: few; CDR3aa: CASSPARVRNTEAFF; CDR3nt: TGTGCCAGCAGCCCCGCTCGGGTGAGGAACACTGAAGCTTTCTTT